This T cell receptor (beta chain) emerged from a study of Ad26.COV2.S vaccination and SARS-CoV-2 variants. Comments on this clone: The antigen is not known.

General study findings and limits: Post-vaccination spike-specific CD8+ and CD4+ T cell responses reportedly had substantial breadth.

The CDR3 is made up of 13 amino acids. Trimming shortened V by 5 bases and J by 2 bases, and 9 bases separated the two germline ends. Libraries were prepared by immunoSEQ multiplex PCR; TCRdb keeps only in-frame clonotypes and omits some of them. This table holds hundreds of thousands of clones, about 92% found once. The TCR originated in a human donor who had recovered from COVID-19. This specimen consisted of peripheral blood, obtained after recovery from COVID-19. The chain has TRBV12-3 or TRBV12-4 and TRBJ1-2; D call uncertain. The CDR3 region is CASSPIGNYGYTF. DNA for the CDR3: TGTGCCAGCAGTCCTATAGGAAACTATGGCTACACCTTC.